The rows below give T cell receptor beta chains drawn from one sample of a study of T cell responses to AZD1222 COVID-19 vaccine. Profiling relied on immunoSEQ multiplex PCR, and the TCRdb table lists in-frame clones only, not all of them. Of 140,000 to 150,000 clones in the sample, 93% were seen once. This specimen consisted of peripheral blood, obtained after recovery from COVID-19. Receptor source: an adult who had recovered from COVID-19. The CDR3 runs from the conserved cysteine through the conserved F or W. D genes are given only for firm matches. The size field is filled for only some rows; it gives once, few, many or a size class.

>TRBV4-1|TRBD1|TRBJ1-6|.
TGCGCCAGCAGCCCGGACAGGAGCTCCTATAATTCACCCCTCCACTTT
CASSPDRSSYNSPLHF
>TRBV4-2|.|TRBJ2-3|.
TGTGCCAGCAGCCAAGAAGGTGGCTTTACGCAGTATTTT
CASSQEGGFTQYF
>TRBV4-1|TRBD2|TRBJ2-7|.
TGCGCCAGCAGCCAAGATGGGATAGCGGGAGGCTACGAGCAGTACTTC
CASSQDGIAGGYEQYF
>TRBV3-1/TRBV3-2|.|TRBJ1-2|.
TGTGCCAGCAGTCAGGGATCTGGCTATGGCTACACCTTC
CASSQGSGYGYTF
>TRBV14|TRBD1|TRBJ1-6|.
TGTGCCAGCAGCTACGGGACAGGAAATTCACCCCTCCACTTT
CASSYGTGNSPLHF
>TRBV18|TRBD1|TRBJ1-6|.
TGTGCCAGCTCACCCGGAGACAGGGAGAAAAATTCACCCCTCCACTTT
CASSPGDREKNSPLHF
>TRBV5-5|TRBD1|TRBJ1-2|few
TGTGCCAGCAGCGGGGGGACAGCGAGCTATGGCTACACCTTC
CASSGGTASYGYTF
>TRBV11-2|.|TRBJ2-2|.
TGTGCCAGCAGCTTAGGCGACAGGACGACCGGGGAGCTGTTTTTT
CASSLGDRTTGELFF
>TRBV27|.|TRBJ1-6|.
TGTGCCAGCAGTTTAGGCCCCGGGGGGGATGATTCACCCCTCCACTTT
CASSLGPGGDDSPLHF
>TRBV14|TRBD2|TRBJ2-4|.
TGTGCCAGCAGCCAGAGGCGGGGGTACGGGACGGCCAAAAACATTCAGTACTTC
CASSQRRGYGTAKNIQYF
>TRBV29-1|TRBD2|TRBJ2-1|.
TGCAGCGTTGAAGACCCCCCCGGGACTAGCGGGAGGGCGGTCTACAATGAGCAGTTCTTC
CSVEDPPGTSGRAVYNEQFF
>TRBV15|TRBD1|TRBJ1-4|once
TGTGCCACCAGCAGTGACAGGGGTGGTGAAAAACTGTTTTTT
CATSSDRGGEKLFF
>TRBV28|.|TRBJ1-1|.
TGTGCCAGCCCCGGCACTGAAGCTTTCTTT
CASPGTEAFF
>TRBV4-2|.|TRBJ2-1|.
TGTGCCAGCAGCCAAGACAGAGCCACCTACAATGAGCAGTTCTTC
CASSQDRATYNEQFF
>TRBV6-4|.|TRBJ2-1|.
TGTGCCAGCTCCCTCTCAGGCGGTATCAATGAGCAGTTCTTC
CASSLSGGINEQFF
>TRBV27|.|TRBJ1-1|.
TGTGCCAGCAGTTTAATGGGGGGCGGTCACACTGAAGCTTTCTTT
CASSLMGGGHTEAFF
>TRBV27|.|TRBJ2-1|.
TGTGCCAGCAGTTTAGTGGGAGGCGATGAGCAGTTCTTC
CASSLVGGDEQFF
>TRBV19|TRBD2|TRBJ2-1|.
TGTGCCAGTAAGAGGGGTAGCGGGAGTAGATACAATGAGCAGTTCTTC
CASKRGSGSRYNEQFF
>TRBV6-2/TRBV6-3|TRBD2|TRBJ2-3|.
TGTGCCAGCAGCCGGGCGGGACTAGCGGGAACAGATACGCAGTATTTT
CASSRAGLAGTDTQYF
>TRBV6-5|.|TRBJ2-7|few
TGTGCCAGCAGTCCCTTGGCGGGCGGAGATTACGAGCAGTACTTC
CASSPLAGGDYEQYF
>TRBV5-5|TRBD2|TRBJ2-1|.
TGTGCCGGCAGCTTATCAGCGGGAGGGTACAATGAGCAGTTCTTC
CAGSLSAGGYNEQFF
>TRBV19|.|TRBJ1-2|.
TGTGCCAGTAGTATAGATTCGGGATATGGCTACACCTTC
CASSIDSGYGYTF
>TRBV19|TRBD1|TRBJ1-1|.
TGTGCCAGTAGTCTTCAGGGGGCAGGCCCTGAAGCTTTCTTT
CASSLQGAGPEAFF
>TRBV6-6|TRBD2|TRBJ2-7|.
TGTGCCAGCATCCGGACTAGCGGGATAAACGAGCAGTACTTC
CASIRTSGINEQYF
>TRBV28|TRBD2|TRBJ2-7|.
TGTGCCAGCAGTGAGGCGGGAGTCCTGCTCGAGCAGTACTTC
CASSEAGVLLEQYF
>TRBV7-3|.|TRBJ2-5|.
TGTGCCAGCAGTCGGAGGGCTGGCCAAGAGACCCAGTACTTC
CASSRRAGQETQYF
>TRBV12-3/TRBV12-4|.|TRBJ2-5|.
TGTGCCAGCAGTTTTAGGGGAAAAGAGACCCAGTACTTC
CASSFRGKETQYF
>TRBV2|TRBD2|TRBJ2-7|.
TGTGCCAGCAGCGGGCTAGCGGTTGCCTCCGAGCAGTACTTC
CASSGLAVASEQYF
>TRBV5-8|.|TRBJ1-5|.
TGTGCCAGCAGCTCGGAAATCGGCAATCAGCCCCAGCATTTT
CASSSEIGNQPQHF
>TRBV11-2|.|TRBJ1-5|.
TGTGCCAGCAGCACCGGGGTTTATAGCAATCAGCCCCAGCATTTT
CASSTGVYSNQPQHF
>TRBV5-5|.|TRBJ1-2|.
TGTGCCAGCAGCTTAGGACGGGATGGCTACACCTTC
CASSLGRDGYTF
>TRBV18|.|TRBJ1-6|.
TGTGCCAGCTCACCACTAGGTCAGGGGTATGGGTCACCCCTCCACTTT
CASSPLGQGYGSPLHF
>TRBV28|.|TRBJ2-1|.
TGTGCCAGCAGCGACCGACAGCCTGGATTCTACAATGAGCAGTTCTTC
CASSDRQPGFYNEQFF
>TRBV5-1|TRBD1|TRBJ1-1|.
TGCGCCAGCAGCTTGGGCGACAGGGGACGAGGGACTGAAGCTTTCTTT
CASSLGDRGRGTEAFF
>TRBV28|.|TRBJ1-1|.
TGTGCCAGCAGTTTAGAAGGCCGGCTATCAAACACTGAAGCTTTCTTT
CASSLEGRLSNTEAFF
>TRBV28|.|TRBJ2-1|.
TGTGCCAGCAGTTTTATGGGCCCCGACAATGAGCAGTTCTTC
CASSFMGPDNEQFF
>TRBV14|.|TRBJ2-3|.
TGTGCCAGCAGCCAAGACGATAAGGTCTGGCCTGGGGGGCCCAACGCGCAGTATTTT
CASSQDDKVWPGGPNAQYF
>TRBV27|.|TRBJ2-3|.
TGTGCCAGCAGTTTTTTTACTAGCTGGGACACAGATACGCAGTATTTT
CASSFFTSWDTDTQYF
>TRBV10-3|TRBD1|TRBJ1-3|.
TGTGCCATCACTCCGGGACAGGGTACTGGAAACACCATATATTTT
CAITPGQGTGNTIYF
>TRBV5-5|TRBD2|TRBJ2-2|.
TGTGCCAGCAGCTTGGGGCTAGCGGCGAACACCGGGGAGCTGTTTTTT
CASSLGLAANTGELFF
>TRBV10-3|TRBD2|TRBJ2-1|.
TGTGCCATCAGGTTAGCGGGAGGGCCTGGCAATGAGCAGTTCTTC
CAIRLAGGPGNEQFF
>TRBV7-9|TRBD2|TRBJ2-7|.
TGTGCCAGCAGCTCCGTAGCGGGAGCCTACGAGCAGTACTTC
CASSSVAGAYEQYF
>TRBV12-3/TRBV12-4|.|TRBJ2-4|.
TGTGCCAGCAGCCAAAGAGCCAAAAACATTCAGTACTTC
CASSQRAKNIQYF
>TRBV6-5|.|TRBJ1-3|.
TGTGCCAGCGGCCCCTACAGAGGGGGGCCCATATATTTT
CASGPYRGGPIYF
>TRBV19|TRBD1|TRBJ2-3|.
TGTGCCATCCCGGGACAGGGACGGACGGGGCCCACAGATACGCAGTATTTT
CAIPGQGRTGPTDTQYF
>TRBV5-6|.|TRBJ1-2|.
TGTGCCAGCAGCACGACCAGGACCCTTTATGGCTACACCTTC
CASSTTRTLYGYTF